This T cell receptor (beta chain) emerged from a study of cytomegalovirus exposure and HLA in healthy donors. On the study more broadly: Ancestry clustering placed 81% of about 400 genotyped donors in the Caucasian-associated cluster. Study findings and constraints: Most CMV-associated TCR beta chains were later found to appear HLA-restricted. Researchers reported in a later analysis that a missense DCLRE1C variant was tied to TCR beta V- and J-gene trimming.

Primers for the PCR totalled 60 Vbeta and 13 Jbeta. The method was immunoSEQ multiplex PCR; TCRdb's version includes in-frame clones alone and lacks a portion of them. Found here are 150,000 to 250,000 clones, around three quarters of them singletons; the top ten hold around 4.8%. With regard to this clone: Its antigen remains unidentified.

The V gene's germline CDR1 is SGHVS and CDR2 FNYEAQ. Trimming took 5 bases from V and 5 from J, leaving 18 bases between them. CDR3 length: 15 amino acids. The TCR originated in a woman in her thirties in good health and CMV-seropositive. The chain employs TRBV7-6 and TRBJ2-5; D not certain. Sequencing input: PBMCs. The CDR3 coding sequence is TGTGCCAGCAGCCCACGATGGAGACGTGGGGAGACCCAGTACTTC. This codes for CASSPRWRRGETQYF.